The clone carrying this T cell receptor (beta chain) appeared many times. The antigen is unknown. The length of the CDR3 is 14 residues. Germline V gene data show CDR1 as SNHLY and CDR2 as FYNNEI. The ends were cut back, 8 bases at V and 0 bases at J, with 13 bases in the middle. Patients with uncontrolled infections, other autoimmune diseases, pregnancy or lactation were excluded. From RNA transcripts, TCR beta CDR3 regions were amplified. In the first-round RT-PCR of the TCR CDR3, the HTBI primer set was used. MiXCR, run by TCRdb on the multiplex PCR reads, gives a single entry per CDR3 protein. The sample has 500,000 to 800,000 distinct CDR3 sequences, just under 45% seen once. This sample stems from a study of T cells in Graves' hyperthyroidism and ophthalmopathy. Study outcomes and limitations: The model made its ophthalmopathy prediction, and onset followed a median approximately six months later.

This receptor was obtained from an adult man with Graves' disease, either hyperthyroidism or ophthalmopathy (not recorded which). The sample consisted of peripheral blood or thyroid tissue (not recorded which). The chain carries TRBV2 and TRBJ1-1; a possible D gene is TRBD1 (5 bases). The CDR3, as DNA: TGTGCCAGCGGAGAGACAGTCATGAACACTGAAGCTTTCTTT. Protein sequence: CASGETVMNTEAFF.